This TCR beta chain was found in a study of cytomegalovirus exposure and HLA in healthy donors listed by TCRdb under 2017. For context, the study as a whole: In an earlier analysis of several hundred of the donors, 276 Gb of sequence data and 100 million or so unique TCR beta sequences from 150 million to 200 million T cells were reported. Approximately 300 gigabases of sequencing data and 91 million or so unique TCR sequences made up an early release that covered 500 to 650 HLA-typed donors. Of the approximately 400 genotyped donors, more than 75% were placed in the genetic ancestry cluster associated with self-reported Caucasian donors. The study was designed to test whether signatures of past pathogen exposure could be identified by cataloging public T cell receptors. The T cell repertoires of 666 subjects were profiled by immunosequencing and related to cytomegalovirus serostatus. Besides the first cohort of approximately 670 subjects, a separate validation cohort made up of some 110 different subjects was used. High-throughput TCR immunosequencing, statistical association of individual TCRs with disease status, and machine learning were combined to predict cytomegalovirus infection status. To study patterns of TCR occurrence, a later analysis re-analyzed previously published TCR beta repertoires from around 700 donors and added high-resolution HLA genotyping. The later analysis used no new phenotypic data to find candidate immune exposures, relying instead on TCR beta sequences and their occurrence across donors. To decide whether each TCR beta V gene segment behaved as functional or pseudogenic, an earlier analysis of some 540 of the donors relied on high-throughput TCR beta sequencing. Donor age, sex, ethnicity and CMV serostatus were compiled alongside the repertoire data. Genome-wide SNP genotypes for about three fifths of the roughly 670 donors were used in a later genetic analysis, which treated that subset as a discovery cohort. All discovery cohort repertoires had been generated on a single sequencing platform. Class I and class II HLA loci were covered by the typing at four-digit resolution. The number of donors typed differed by locus, with about 620-630 for A, B, C, DRB1 and DQB1, roughly 520 for DQA1, about 610 for DPA1, and around 430 for DPB1. A few DR-DQ haplotypes were handled as single units for association and clustering because linkage in the cohort was strong. On average, approximately 250,000 unique TCR beta nucleotide sequences were sequenced per donor among several hundred genotyped donors of the cohort, with around 19% of those sequences being non-productive. Study-wide conclusions, independent of this receptor: Assigning TCR associations to individual alleles was difficult when HLA alleles, especially DR and DQ, strongly co-occurred. The classifier was reported to diagnose cytomegalovirus status with high specificity and sensitivity in both the original cohort and the validation cohort. The presence/absence analyses assumed that sequencing depth was roughly uniform across donors, and that assumption may not be true. Broadly in line with IMGT annotations, most TCR beta V segments showed up in productive rearrangements about 87% or about 30% of the time in an earlier analysis of several hundred of the donors. Some IMGT-functional V segments, including TRBV6-2 and TRBV6-3, could not be told apart with the 87-base-pair reads, so those segments were excluded. This cohort had only TCR beta chains sequenced, and the lack of alpha or paired-chain data limited which features could be detected. A few of the identified cytomegalovirus-associated TCR beta chains were confirmed in vitro to be specific for cytomegalovirus antigens. Because counts were too low, roughly 16 rarely observed V segments, including chromosome 9 orphons, were left out of the earlier analysis of some 600 of the donors. A further reported finding was that TCR beta sequences accurately predicted the HLA-A and HLA-B alleles for most subjects in the first cohort. Because HLA typing was missing for some donors at each locus, association tests included only the typed subset. The study listed 150 to 200 TCR beta chains as associated with cytomegalovirus. According to the authors, the approach could potentially be generalized to other disease states and immunological phenotypes. A later analysis associated around 16,000 TCR beta sequences with specific HLA alleles at a false discovery rate of 0.05. A later analysis found that TCR association rates varied across HLA loci, with DRB1 alleles showing the most associated TCRs and HLA-C alleles the fewest. Immune exposure information for the cohort was limited to CMV serostatus. The sequencing pipeline was judged likely to have produced a cluster of highly shared sequence variants as a technical artifact. An association between a missense DCLRE1C variant and V-gene and J-gene trimming of TCR beta chains was found in a later genetic analysis and replicated in an independent cohort. A later analysis found that HLA-associated TCR beta chains were more clonally expanded and had lower generation probabilities than equally common non-associated chains. Correlated functional status among segregating V segments might be attributable to linkage disequilibrium, but an unknown experimental factor could not be ruled out. According to a later genetic analysis, donors in an Asian-associated ancestry cluster had fewer N-insertions in productive TCRs than the approximately 610-donor mean. Several of the top co-occurrence clusters appeared to be linked to parvovirus B19, influenza, CMV and Epstein-Barr virus, according to a later analysis. In a later analysis, most CMV-associated TCR beta chains were found to appear HLA-restricted, with HLA associations seemingly driven largely by CMV exposure. Across donors, most TCR sequences were observed very rarely, whereas some public TCRs were present in many individuals.

Reading from cysteine to phenylalanine, the CDR3 counts 14 amino acids. The retained sequence is limited to the CDR3, 42 bases, with the frame set at the first base. V drops 3 bases and J drops 4 bases, leaving 12 bases in between. Sequences SGHAT (CDR1) and FQNNGV (CDR2) are obtained from the germline V gene. The cohort was made up of around 720 healthy bone marrow donors. Cohort members were all nominally healthy when sampled, although unrecorded immune exposures were likely present. The donor was CMV seronegative and belonged to the group of 352 seronegative cohort members. Every donor gave a peripheral blood sample, and the peripheral blood mononuclear cells from that sample were used for TCR beta sequencing. The Qiagen DNeasy Blood Extraction Kit was used to extract genomic DNA from the blood cell samples. The method was the immunoSEQ multiplex PCR assay. For the multiplex PCR, a mixture combining 60 forward primers for TCR Vbeta segments and 13 reverse primers for TCR Jbeta segments was used. The CDR3 region of rearranged TCR beta genes was amplified from genomic DNA with a multiplex PCR assay. The Illumina HiSeq System was used to sequence the amplified TCR beta libraries as 87-base-pair reads. In the paper's pipeline: In a later analysis, tens of millions of unique TCR beta chains were counted across the approximately 620 repertoires, and about 9.9 million of these chains were shared by at least two donors. A nearest-neighbor algorithm error-corrected the raw reads and collapsed the reads into unique sequences, merging closely related sequences to remove PCR and sequencing errors. To assign V, D and J gene segments, CDR3 sequences were aligned to IMGT reference sequences. For a sequence to be retained, at least a six-nucleotide match to both a V gene segment and a J gene segment was required. A rearrangement was called productive if the CDR3 had no stop codons and remained in frame with V and J, and every other rearrangement was called non-productive. CDR3 was defined according to IMGT convention as the region running from the second conserved V-encoded cysteine to the conserved J-encoded phenylalanine. In an earlier analysis of approximately 590 of the donors, sequences lacking an unambiguous match to a single V gene segment were excluded. In an earlier analysis of 450 to 700 of the donors, V segments were called functional above 56.7% productive rearrangements and were called segregating when the between-donor standard deviation exceeded 5%. A statistical classification framework was built to diagnose cytomegalovirus status from the catalog of TCR beta chain sequences. In a later analysis, V and J genes were assigned by comparing TCR nucleotide sequences against IMGT/GENE-DB human TR gene sequences. Using the TCRdist pipeline, a later analysis assigned CDR3 sequences along with most-parsimonious VDJ recombination scenarios. A later analysis defined each TCR beta chain by its CDR3 amino acid sequence plus V-gene family, and excluded reads lacking a unique V-gene family. To address suspected cross-contamination and a sequencing artifact, a later analysis removed a few hundred highly shared, low-generation-probability nucleotide sequences. For each public chain, a later analysis derived a clonal expansion index from normalized ranks of inferred template counts within each repertoire. In a later analysis, generation probabilities were computed with a VDJ recombination model fitted to out-of-frame rearrangements, and the resulting probabilities were checked against IGoR. In a later analysis, TCR-TCR, TCR-HLA and TCR-CMV co-occurrence was scored with hypergeometric tests, and a repertoire-size bias correction was applied to TCR pairs. To estimate false discovery rates, a later analysis permuted the HLA or CMV assignments 20 times. A later analysis grouped co-occurring TCRs with DBSCAN, adding TCRdist sequence similarity when clustering within HLA-allele-positive subsets. Repertoires with fewer than 30,000 or more than 120,000 public chains were left out of co-occurrence clustering, as were about five repertoires with anomalous nucleotide sharing. TCRdb's version of the immuneACCESS table is confined to in-frame rearrangements and falls short of the full clone set. An unresolved V gene accounts for under half of the shortfall where checked; the remainder is of unknown origin. V, J and clone size derive from that table, while D and trimming were established from the DNA sequence. Counted in this sample were fewer than 110,000 clones; around 77% of them appeared once. The top ten constitute around 2.1% of the sample.

As to this clone: Its target antigen remains unknown. No quality values exist for individual bases; no much larger clone is one base distant.

This TCR was sampled from a young man in good health and CMV-seronegative. The chain links TRBV11-2 with TRBJ1-2, and the D gene may be TRBD1, 5 bases matching. The sequencing input was PBMCs. The nucleotides read TGTGCCAGCAGCTTTGGGGGGTGGGCCTATGGCTACACCTTC. The encoded protein is CASSFGGWAYGYTF. Extended through the reference TRBV11-2 and TRBJ1-2 proteins, this CDR3 yields the full variable domain: EAGVAQSPRYKIIEKRQSVAFWCNPISGHATLYWYQQILGQGPKLLIQFQNNGVVDDSQLPKDRFSAERLKGVDSTLKIQPAKLEDSAVYLCASSFGGWAYGYTFGSGTRLTVV.